This TCR beta chain was captured in a study of CD8 T cells in ankylosing spondylitis. Findings and limits, study-wide: There was a TCR beta motif, made of eight highly homologous variants, that appeared characteristic of ankylosing spondylitis blood. Significantly higher representation of disease-linked clones was reported for matched ankylosing spondylitis synovial fluid. Earlier authors reported some of these motif variants in reactive arthritis synovial fluid and blood. Relatively rare in peripheral blood, disease-linked clones were also CD8+.

With respect to this clonotype: Its target is not known.

Quantitative 5'-RACE with molecular barcodes produced the TCR beta libraries. TCRdb passed the 5' RACE reads through MiXCR, listing each CDR3 protein once. The data show hundreds of thousands of distinct CDR3 sequences, with 12% seen just once and about 0.5% held by the top ten. The CDR3 runs 13 residues. Germline CDR1 MNHNY, CDR2 SVGAGI (reference sequence). The V gene lost 0 bases and the J gene lost 7 bases, with 10 bases spanning the gap. The rearrangement links TRBV6-6 to TRBJ2-7; D unresolved. This receptor was obtained from a male donor with ankylosing spondylitis. Sequenced: blood, either unsorted or a sorted T cell fraction (not recorded which). DNA for the CDR3: TGTGCCAGCAGTTACTCACCCGGCTGGGAGCAGTACTTC. Translating gives CASSYSPGWEQYF.